These 25 T cell receptor beta chains originate from one sample sequenced in a study of human CD4 T cells and Enterobacteriaceae. All CD4+ cells other than CD45RA+CCR7+CD95- naive cells were sorted as memory, over 95% pure. This table comes from immunoSEQ multiplex PCR, and its TCRdb copy is limited to in-frame clones, with some not included. The sample consists of some 30,000 clones, approximately 84% of them appearing once. Input material: memory CD4+ T cells from blood. The receptors here all came from a human donor in good health.

The chain has TRBV19 and TRBJ1-5; D remains unclear. Trimming shortened V by 4 bases and J by 1 base, and 5 bases separated the two germline ends. Per germline, CDR1 LNHDA and CDR2 SQIVND (reference sequence). This CDR3 has 13 amino acids. DNA for the CDR3: TGTGCCAGTAGTAAGGACAGCAATCAGCCCCAGCATTTT. This sequence encodes CASSKDSNQPQHF. Based on the CDR3 plus reference TRBV19 and TRBJ1-5, the full variable domain is DGGITQSPKYLFRKEGQNVTLSCEQNLNHDAMYWYRQDPGQGLRLIYYSQIVNDFQKGDIAEGYSVSREKKESFPLTVTSAQKNPTAFYLCASSKDSNQPQHFGDGTRLSIL.

The chain carries TRBV6-6 and TRBJ1-5; D gene ambiguous. Trimming took 6 bases from V and 7 from J, leaving 19 bases between them. Per germline, CDR1 MNHNY and CDR2 SVGAGI (reference sequence). The CDR3 totals 15 residues. The CDR3 nucleotides are TGTGCCAGCAGAGAGGACGGTCGGTTCGCCCAGCCCCAGCATTTT. This translates into CASREDGRFAQPQHF.

The V call is TRBV6-5, the J call TRBJ1-5; the D is unclear. The CDR3 totals 13 residues. CDR1 is MNHEY and CDR2 is SVGAGI in the germline V gene. V dropped 2 bases and J dropped 7 bases, with 9 bases sitting between them. The CDR3 sequence is CASSYGGSQPQHF. CDR3 DNA sequence: TGTGCCAGCAGTTACGGCGGTTCCCAGCCCCAGCATTTT.

The V call is TRBV7-2, the J call TRBJ2-5; tentatively, D is TRBD2 (6 bases). Germline-derived CDR1 and CDR2 are SGHTA and FQGNSA. The CDR3 is 16 amino acids. The V gene lost 2 bases and the J gene lost 6 bases, with 19 bases spanning the gap. CDR3 amino acids: CASSLFAVLEGKTQYF. The CDR3 coding sequence is TGTGCCAGCAGCTTATTTGCCGTTTTGGAGGGGAAGACCCAGTACTTC.

This rearrangement joins TRBV10-1 to TRBJ2-7; D gene unclear. The germline V gene has CDR1 WNHNN and CDR2 SYGVQD (reference sequence). This CDR3 has 13 residues. V shed 4 bases and J shed 3 bases, with 10 bases lying between them. The CDR3 protein is CASSAGGNYEQYF. CDR3 bases: TGCGCCAGCAGTGCAGGTGGGAACTACGAGCAGTACTTC.

Regarding this clone: This sample also contains other DNA sequences that code for the same CDR3. CDR3 protein: CASSFGTSGANVLTF. The CDR3, as DNA: TGCGCCAGCAGCTTCGGCACCTCTGGGGCCAACGTCCTGACTTTC. The V call is TRBV5-1, the J call TRBJ2-6, with no clear D. The V and J ends lost 2 bases and 0 bases respectively, with 6 bases between them. Germline CDR1 reads SGHRS; CDR2 reads YFSETQ. The CDR3 runs 15 residues.

The genes are TRBV6-7 and TRBJ2-5; 9 bases match TRBD1. TRBV6-7 is labeled an ORF, and its function is uncertain. V gave up 1 base and J gave up 0 bases; unmatched junction bases: 6. The CDR3 is 17 amino acids. CDR3 sequence reads: CASSYLSRDRDQETQYF. In DNA form, the CDR3 reads TGTGCCAGCAGTTACTTGAGCCGGGACAGGGACCAAGAGACCCAGTACTTC.

The gene calls are TRBV10-3 and TRBJ2-5; 8 nucleotides match TRBD2. Per the germline V gene, CDR1 is ENHRY and CDR2 is SYGVKD. Trimming removed 8 bases from V and 3 bases from J; junction bases left unmatched: 11. The CDR3 has 15 residues. Written as DNA, the CDR3 is TGTGCCATCTCCCAGGGAGGAGCGGGAGAAGAGACCCAGTACTTC. This translates into CAISQGGAGEETQYF.

The chain has TRBV10-2 and TRBJ1-3, with D possibly TRBD1 on 6 matching bases. Trimming left V 7 bases short and J 2 bases short, with 15 bases between. The CDR3 extends over 15 amino acids. Germline CDR1 is WSHSY and CDR2 is SAAADI. The DNA of the CDR3 is TGCGCCAGCACCCTAACGGGGGGCCCTGGAAACACCATATATTTT. Protein: CASTLTGGPGNTIYF.

On this clone itself: One end of the junction is discordant with germline, which a read error may explain. The CDR3 reads CASSLALLAGEWVF. CDR3 DNA: TGTGCCAGCAGCTTAGCTTTGCTAGCGGGAGAGTGGGTCTTC. The gene calls are TRBV7-9 and TRBJ2-1, with 10 bases fitting TRBD2. Germline CDR1 and CDR2: SEHNR and FQNEAQ (reference sequence). The CDR3 is 14 residues long.

The rearrangement joins TRBV10-1 to TRBJ1-3; D call uncertain. The germline V gene has CDR1 WNHNN and CDR2 SYGVQD (reference sequence). This CDR3 is 14 amino acids long. Trimming removed 6 bases at V and 4 bases at J, with 13 bases between. In DNA form, the CDR3 reads TGCGCCAGCAGCCTTTTGAATAGGGGAAACACCATATATTTT. This gives the protein CASSLLNRGNTIYF.

The CDR3 nucleotides read TGTGCCAGCAGGGAGACAGGGACGGGAGAAAAACTGTTTTTT. Amino acids: CASRETGTGEKLFF. V gene TRBV2 combines with J gene TRBJ1-4, with 7 bases aligning to TRBD1. The V segment lost 6 bases and the J segment 8 bases; nucleotides outside the gene matches: 9. The CDR3 runs 14 residues. Germline loops: CDR1 SNHLY, CDR2 FYNNEI.

V usage is TRBV10-3 and J usage is TRBJ2-3; D is possibly TRBD1 or TRBD2 (5 bases each). Per germline, CDR1 ENHRY and CDR2 SYGVKD. Trimming shortened V by 3 bases and J by 1 base, and 14 bases separated the two germline ends. This CDR3 spans 16 amino acids. The CDR3 region is CAISDGARAGTDTQYF. In DNA form, the CDR3 reads TGTGCCATCAGTGACGGGGCTAGAGCGGGCACAGATACGCAGTATTTT.

The gene calls are TRBV27 and TRBJ2-6, with 9 bases lining up with TRBD1. The V segment lost 2 bases and the J segment 2 bases; nucleotides outside the gene matches: 13. Germline V gives CDR1 MNHEY, CDR2 SMNVEV (reference sequence). The CDR3 runs 20 residues. CDR3 amino acids: CASSLIGTGKGWTGANVLTF. CDR3 nucleotides: TGTGCCAGCAGTTTAATTGGGACAGGGAAGGGGTGGACTGGGGCCAACGTCCTGACTTTC.

This clone has only a few counts. The rearrangement links TRBV7-9 to TRBJ1-1; the D gene is possibly TRBD1 (5 bases). Trimming cost V 0 bases and J 7 bases, with 6 bases left between them. This CDR3 has 12 residues. Looked up from germline, CDR1 is SEHNR and CDR2 is FQNEAQ (reference sequence). The CDR3 is CASSLAQGEAFF. The CDR3 DNA sequence: TGTGCCAGCAGCTTAGCCCAGGGTGAAGCTTTCTTT.

This sequence joins TRBV19 and TRBJ1-4; no clear D. Germline V lookup: CDR1 LNHDA, CDR2 SQIVND (reference sequence). V gave up 3 bases and J gave up 5 bases, with 13 bases separating them. There are 15 residues in the CDR3. CDR3: CASSIQSAGNEKLFF. The CDR3 nucleotides are TGTGCCAGTAGTATTCAAAGTGCGGGAAATGAAAAACTGTTTTTT.

The chain employs TRBV11-2 and TRBJ2-3, with D unclear. In germline, CDR1 is SGHAT, CDR2 FQNNGV. The V end lost 3 bases, the J end lost 2 bases, and 12 bases lay between the germline ends. The CDR3 is made up of 15 amino acids. The CDR3 DNA follows: TGTGCCAGCAGCTTGTCCGCACTGATCACAGATACGCAGTATTTT. Its protein product is CASSLSALITDTQYF. The variable domain in full, with the rest retrieved from reference TRBV11-2 and TRBJ2-3, is EAGVAQSPRYKIIEKRQSVAFWCNPISGHATLYWYQQILGQGPKLLIQFQNNGVVDDSQLPKDRFSAERLKGVDSTLKIQPAKLEDSAVYLCASSLSALITDTQYFGPGTRLTVL.

The rearrangement joins TRBV5-1 to TRBJ2-3; D is unclear. The CDR3 runs to 14 residues. Germline lookup yields CDR1 SGHRS and CDR2 YFSETQ. V gave up 0 bases and J gave up 3 bases, with 8 bases separating them. CDR3 sequence reads: CASSLGAWTDTQYF. CDR3 coding DNA: TGCGCCAGCAGCTTGGGTGCATGGACAGATACGCAGTATTTT.

On this clone itself: At one of its ends the junction is not consistent with the germline gene, which may arise from a read error. The chain uses TRBV5-1 and TRBJ2-3; D unresolved. CDR3 size: 15 residues. CDR1 SGHRS and CDR2 YFSETQ come from the germline V gene. The CDR3: CVSSLGAPTTDTQYF. Written as DNA, the CDR3 is TGCGTCAGCAGCTTGGGTGCGCCGACCACAGATACGCAGTATTTT. Full variable domain (rest looked up from reference TRBV5-1 and TRBJ2-3): KAGVTQTPRYLIKTRGQQVTLSCSPISGHRSVSWYQQTPGQGLQFLFEYFSETQRNKGNFPGRFSGRQFSNSRSEMNVSTLELGDSALYLCVSSLGAPTTDTQYFGPGTRLTVL.

J is TRBJ2-2 and V is TRBV14; no clear D. Looked up from germline, CDR1 is SGHDN and CDR2 is FVKESK. V was pared by 7 bases and J by 0 bases, with 9 bases between. CDR3 length: 14 residues. CDR3 sequence (DNA): TGTGCCAGCACCGCACGGGCGAACACCGGGGAGCTGTTTTTT. Residues: CASTARANTGELFF.

The rearrangement links TRBV7-8 to TRBJ2-2; 11 bases line up with TRBD2. The germline CDR1 and CDR2 sequences are SGHVS and FQNEAQ. The V segment lost 1 base and the J segment 3 bases; nucleotides outside the gene matches: 4. The CDR3 has 17 amino acids. The CDR3 reads CASSLVVAGGYTGELFF. Written as DNA, the CDR3 is TGTGCCAGCAGCTTAGTGGTAGCGGGAGGGTACACCGGGGAGCTGTTTTTT.

The table lists this clone with a count of one. V gene TRBV9 combines with J gene TRBJ2-1; 10 nucleotides match TRBD2. Germline CDR1 is SGDLS and CDR2 is YYNGEE. V dropped 0 bases and J dropped 10; count of bases not matched to a gene: 10. The CDR3 has 16 residues. This CDR3 is CASSVARLAGAGEQFF. CDR3 bases: TGTGCCAGCAGCGTAGCTCGGCTAGCGGGGGCCGGCGAGCAGTTCTTC.

The CDR3: CASILDRGRYEQYF. As DNA, the CDR3 is TGTGCCAGCATCCTGGACAGGGGGCGCTACGAGCAGTACTTC. The chain recombines TRBV6-1 with TRBJ2-7, with 11 bases identical to TRBD1. Trimming took 7 bases from V and 3 from J; bases not matched to a gene: 5. There are 14 residues in the CDR3. Per germline, CDR1 MNHNS and CDR2 SASEGT.

The rearrangement links TRBV12-5 to TRBJ2-2; 8 nucleotides agree with TRBD1. J lost 4 bases, V lost 1 base, and 2 bases had no gene match. Germline values: CDR1 LGHNT, CDR2 FRNRAP. The CDR3 runs to 15 residues. The CDR3 DNA follows: TGTGCTAGTGGTTTGGGGACAGGGATCACCGGGGAGCTGTTTTTT. This codes for CASGLGTGITGELFF.

The chain uses TRBV19 and TRBJ2-2; TRBD1 agrees at 9 bases. The J segment lost 4 bases and the V segment lost 3 bases, leaving 6 bases of the junction unmatched. Germline CDR1 is LNHDA and CDR2 is SQIVND (reference sequence). The CDR3 is 16 amino acids. The CDR3 DNA sequence: TGTGCCAGTAGTATGAGGGGACAGGGTTTCACCGGGGAGCTGTTTTTT. Translation: CASSMRGQGFTGELFF.